These 4 T cell receptor beta chains share one sample of origin, sequenced in a study of OX40 agonist ivuxolimab in advanced cancers. Sequencing used immunoSEQ multiplex PCR; TCRdb keeps in-frame clones, though not all of them. The table lists some 19,000 clones, around 70% of them singletons, with about 33% in the top ten. Material: CD4+ or CD8+ T cells sorted from blood, obtained in a trial of the OX40 agonist ivuxolimab. The source is an adult with an advanced solid tumor such as melanoma, head and neck, liver or kidney cancer.

CDR3 sequence reads: CASSLAGGEGSPLHF. The CDR3 DNA follows: TGCGCCAGCAGCTTGGCGGGCGGTGAGGGTTCACCCCTCCACTTT. V usage is TRBV5-1 and J usage is TRBJ1-6, with D hard to call. CDR3 length: 15 residues. Germline CDR1 reads SGHRS; CDR2 reads YFSETQ. V shed 0 bases and J shed 9 bases, with 13 bases lying between them.

The chain joins TRBV7-9 to TRBJ2-4, with 7 nucleotides matching TRBD1. The CDR3 is 15 residues long. Germline V gene lookup returns CDR1 SEHNR and CDR2 FQNEAQ (reference sequence). Unmatched junction bases numbered 5, after V lost 3 bases and J lost 3 bases. CDR3 sequence: CASSFQGDGKNIQYF. The CDR3 nucleotides are TGTGCCAGCAGCTTCCAGGGGGATGGCAAAAACATTCAGTACTTC.

The rearrangement joins TRBV6-1 to TRBJ2-7, with D unclear. Germline V gene lookup returns CDR1 MNHNS and CDR2 SASEGT. The CDR3 totals 14 residues. V lost 3 bases and J 0 bases, leaving 9 bases between the germline ends. The CDR3 DNA sequence: TGTGCCAGCAGTGATATCAACCTCTCCTACGAGCAGTACTTC. It codes for CASSDINLSYEQYF.

This clone has only a few counts. The chain uses TRBV19 and TRBJ2-1; 9 bases are a match to TRBD2. With V trimmed by 4 bases and J by 0 bases, 1 base remained unmatched. Germline CDR1 LNHDA, CDR2 SQIVND (reference sequence). The CDR3 consists of 15 residues. Written as DNA, the CDR3 is TGTGCCAGTAGTAGCGGGGGGGCCTCCTACAATGAGCAGTTCTTC. As protein: CASSSGGASYNEQFF.